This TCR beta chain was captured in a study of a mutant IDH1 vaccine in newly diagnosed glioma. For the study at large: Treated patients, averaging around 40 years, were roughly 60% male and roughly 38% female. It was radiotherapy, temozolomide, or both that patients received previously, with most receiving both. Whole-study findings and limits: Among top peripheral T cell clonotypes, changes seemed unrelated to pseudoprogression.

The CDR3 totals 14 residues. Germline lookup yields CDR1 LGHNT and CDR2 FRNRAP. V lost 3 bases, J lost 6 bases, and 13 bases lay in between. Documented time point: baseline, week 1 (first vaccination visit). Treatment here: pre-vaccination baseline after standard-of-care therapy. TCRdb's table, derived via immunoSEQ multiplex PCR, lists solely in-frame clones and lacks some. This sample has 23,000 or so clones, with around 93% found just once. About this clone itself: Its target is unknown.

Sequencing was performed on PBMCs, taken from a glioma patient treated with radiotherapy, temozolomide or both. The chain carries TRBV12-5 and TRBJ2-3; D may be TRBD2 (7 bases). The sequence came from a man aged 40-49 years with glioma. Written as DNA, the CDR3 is TGTGCTAGTGGTTTCATCGGGGGGCGGGATACGCAGTATTTT. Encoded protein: CASGFIGGRDTQYF.